The T cell receptor beta chain described here comes from a study of cytomegalovirus exposure and HLA in healthy donors. The study ran its PCR with 60 Vbeta and 13 Jbeta primers. Only in-frame clones appear in the TCRdb table, and some are missing; sequencing was by immunoSEQ multiplex PCR. The sample yields about 140,000 clones, around 75% seen once. Input material: PBMCs. The clonotype was recovered from a female donor in good health and CMV-seronegative.

CDR3 coding DNA: TGTGCCAGCACGAATCGGGGGGCAGGGGTCGGCTACACCTTC. Translated, it gives CASTNRGAGVGYTF. The gene calls are TRBV28 and TRBJ1-2, with D possibly matching TRBD1 (6 bases). Deletions cut 7 bases from V and 8 bases from J, with 20 bases between. The CDR3 spans 14 residues. Germline V gives CDR1 MDHEN, CDR2 SYDVKM.